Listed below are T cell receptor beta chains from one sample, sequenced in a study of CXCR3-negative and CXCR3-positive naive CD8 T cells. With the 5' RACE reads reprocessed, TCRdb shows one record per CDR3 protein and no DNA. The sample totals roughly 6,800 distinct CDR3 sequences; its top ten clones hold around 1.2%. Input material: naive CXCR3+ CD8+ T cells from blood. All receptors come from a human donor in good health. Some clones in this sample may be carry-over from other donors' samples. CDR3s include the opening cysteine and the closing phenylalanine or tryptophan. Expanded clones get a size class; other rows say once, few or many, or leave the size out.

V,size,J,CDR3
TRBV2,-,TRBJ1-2,CASSEVDSGNYGYTF
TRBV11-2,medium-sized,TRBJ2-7,CASSLARPSYEQYF
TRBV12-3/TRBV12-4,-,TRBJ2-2,CASSHTGGPPAGELFF
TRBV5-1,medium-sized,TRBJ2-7,CASSPWSGPYEQYF
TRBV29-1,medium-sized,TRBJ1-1,CSVDQMGTEAFF
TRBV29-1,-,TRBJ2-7,CSAGTGNELYF
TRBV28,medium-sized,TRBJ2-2,CASIIGTGDTGELFF
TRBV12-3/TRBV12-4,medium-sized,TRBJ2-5,CASSFLDRGETQYF
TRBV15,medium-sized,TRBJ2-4,CATSLGTGENIQYF
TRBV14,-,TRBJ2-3,CASSQGGDTQYF
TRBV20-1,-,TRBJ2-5,CSARDYGLAEHRETQYF
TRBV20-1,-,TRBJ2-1,CSAGSNFVAGNEQFF
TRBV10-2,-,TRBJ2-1,CASTLPPVGYNEQFF
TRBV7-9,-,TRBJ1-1,CASSFDPGEGSTEAFF
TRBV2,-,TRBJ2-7,CAGLDVSYEQYF
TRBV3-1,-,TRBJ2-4,CASSHPEDSFHIQYF
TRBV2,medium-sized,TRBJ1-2,CASSHRDSPNYGYTF
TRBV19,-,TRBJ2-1,CASSILLAGNEFF
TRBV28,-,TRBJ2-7,CASSLLAGDYEQYF
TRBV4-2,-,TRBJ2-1,CASSHASSGRADLNEQFF
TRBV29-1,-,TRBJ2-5,CSVETGGGKTQYF
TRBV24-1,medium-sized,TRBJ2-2,CATSEAGRNTGELFF
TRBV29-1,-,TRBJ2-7,CSAWGLAGRSSYEQYF
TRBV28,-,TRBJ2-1,CASSSRGEESYNEQFF
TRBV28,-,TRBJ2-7,CASSPDRFFYEQYF
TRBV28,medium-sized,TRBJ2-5,CASSLHLAGGAPETQYF
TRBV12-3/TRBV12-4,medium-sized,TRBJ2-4,CASSLESRENIQYF
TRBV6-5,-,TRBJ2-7,CATRTSGYEQYF
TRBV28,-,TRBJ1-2,CASSDRRGYTF
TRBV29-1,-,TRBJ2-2,CSVGTANTGELFF
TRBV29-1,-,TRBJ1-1,CSAEGARGAFF
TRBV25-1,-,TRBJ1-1,CASSVGPNTEAFF
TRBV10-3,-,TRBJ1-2,CAISESMAGGHGYTF
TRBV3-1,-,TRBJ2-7,CASSQDSSPRYEQYF
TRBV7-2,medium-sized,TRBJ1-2,CASSFRKDNYGYTF
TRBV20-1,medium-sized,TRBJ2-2,CSARISGGNTGELFF
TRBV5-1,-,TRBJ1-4,CASSEGTVATNEKLFF
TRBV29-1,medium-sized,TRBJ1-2,CSVVLSGTSNGYTF
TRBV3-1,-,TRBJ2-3,CASSQDPPEYTDTQYF
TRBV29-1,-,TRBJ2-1,CSVGPRYNEQFF
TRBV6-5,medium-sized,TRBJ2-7,CASSPVAIYEQYF
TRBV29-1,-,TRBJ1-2,CSVDLNGNGYTF
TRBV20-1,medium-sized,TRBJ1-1,CSARDLTGLGEAFF
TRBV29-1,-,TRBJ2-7,CSVERSGVADEQYF
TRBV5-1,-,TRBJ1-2,CASSSGVTNYGYTF
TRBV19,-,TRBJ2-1,CASSIVTGSYNEQFF